This TCR beta chain was documented in a study of blood T cell repertoires in COVID-19. About the research overall: Samples came from the United States, Italy and Spain, spanning acute and convalescent COVID-19.

Only in-frame clones appear in the TCRdb table, and some are missing; sequencing was by immunoSEQ multiplex PCR. The sample yields about 150,000 clones, around 82% seen once. CDR3 size: 12 residues. The V gene's germline CDR1 is SQVTM and CDR2 ANQGSEA. V gave up 7 bases and J gave up 8 bases; unmatched junction bases: 9. What was sequenced was peripheral blood. The receptor was isolated from a man between 18 and 35 years old with active or convalescent COVID-19. The rearrangement joins TRBV29-1 to TRBJ1-2; 8 nucleotides line up with TRBD1. CDR3 sequence: CSAQPTGEGYTF. The DNA of the CDR3 is TGCAGCGCTCAACCGACAGGGGAGGGCTACACCTTC.